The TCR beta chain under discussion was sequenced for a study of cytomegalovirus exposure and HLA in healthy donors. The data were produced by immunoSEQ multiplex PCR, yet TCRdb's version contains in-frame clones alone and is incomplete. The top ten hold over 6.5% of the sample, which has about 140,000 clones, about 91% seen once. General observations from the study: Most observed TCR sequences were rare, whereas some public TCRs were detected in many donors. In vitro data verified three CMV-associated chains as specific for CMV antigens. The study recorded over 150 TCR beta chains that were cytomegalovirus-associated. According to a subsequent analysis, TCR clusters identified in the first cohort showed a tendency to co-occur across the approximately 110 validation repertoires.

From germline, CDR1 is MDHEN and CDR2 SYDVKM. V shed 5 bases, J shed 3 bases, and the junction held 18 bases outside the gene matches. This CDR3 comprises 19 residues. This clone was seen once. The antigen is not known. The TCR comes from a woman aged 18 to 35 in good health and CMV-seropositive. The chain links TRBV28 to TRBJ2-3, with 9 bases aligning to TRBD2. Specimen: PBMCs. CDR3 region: CASSHRAGTSRTWTDTQYF. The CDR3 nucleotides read TGTGCCAGCAGTCACAGAGCCGGGACTAGCAGGACTTGGACAGATACGCAGTATTTT.